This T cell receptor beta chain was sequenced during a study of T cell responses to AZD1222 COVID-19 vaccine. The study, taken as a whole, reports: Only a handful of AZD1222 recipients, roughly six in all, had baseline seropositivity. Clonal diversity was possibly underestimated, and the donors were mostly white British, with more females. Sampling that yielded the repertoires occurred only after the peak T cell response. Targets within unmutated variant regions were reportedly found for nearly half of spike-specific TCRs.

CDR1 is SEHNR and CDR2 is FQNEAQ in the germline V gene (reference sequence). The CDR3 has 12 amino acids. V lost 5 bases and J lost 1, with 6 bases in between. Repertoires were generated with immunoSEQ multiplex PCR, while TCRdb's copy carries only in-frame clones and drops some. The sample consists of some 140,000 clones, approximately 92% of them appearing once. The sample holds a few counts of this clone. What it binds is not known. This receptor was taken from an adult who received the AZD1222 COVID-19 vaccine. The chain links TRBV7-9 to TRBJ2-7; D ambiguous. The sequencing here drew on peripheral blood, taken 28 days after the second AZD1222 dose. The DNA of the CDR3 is TGTGCCAGCAGCACCGGGTCCTACGAGCAGTACTTC. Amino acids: CASSTGSYEQYF. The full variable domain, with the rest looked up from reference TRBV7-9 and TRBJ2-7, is DTGVSQNPRHKITKRGQNVTFRCDPISEHNRLYWYRQTLGQGPEFLTYFQNEAQLEKSRLLSDRFSAERPKGSFSTLEIQRTEQGDSAMYLCASSTGSYEQYFGPGTRLTVT.